The present T cell receptor beta chain was sequenced within a study of blood T cells in healthy people across ages. A J-beta primer mix and a sample-barcoded 5' primer were used in a second PCR of roughly 7 to 12 cycles. MiXCR, run by TCRdb on the 5' RACE reads, gives a single entry per CDR3 protein. Of 450,000 to 700,000 distinct CDR3 sequences listed, about 26% are singletons. In this sample, this clonotype turned up a few times. Antigen: not known. Study-wide results and limits: The recorded TCR beta diversity per million T cells decreased in a roughly linear manner with age.

Donor samples were obtained from healthy Caucasian individuals from Russia, aged about 6 to 90. Trimming cost V 4 bases and J 2 bases, with 15 bases left between them. Per germline, CDR1 SGHRS and CDR2 YFSETQ. The CDR3 is 15 amino acids. Sequencing used blood. The chain recombines TRBV5-1 with TRBJ2-5; the D gene is possibly TRBD2 (6 bases). The receptor was isolated from a woman between 70 and 85 years old in good health. The CDR3 nucleotides are TGCGCCAGCAGCACACCGGGAGTCCTTCAAGAGACCCAGTACTTC. Residues: CASSTPGVLQETQYF.